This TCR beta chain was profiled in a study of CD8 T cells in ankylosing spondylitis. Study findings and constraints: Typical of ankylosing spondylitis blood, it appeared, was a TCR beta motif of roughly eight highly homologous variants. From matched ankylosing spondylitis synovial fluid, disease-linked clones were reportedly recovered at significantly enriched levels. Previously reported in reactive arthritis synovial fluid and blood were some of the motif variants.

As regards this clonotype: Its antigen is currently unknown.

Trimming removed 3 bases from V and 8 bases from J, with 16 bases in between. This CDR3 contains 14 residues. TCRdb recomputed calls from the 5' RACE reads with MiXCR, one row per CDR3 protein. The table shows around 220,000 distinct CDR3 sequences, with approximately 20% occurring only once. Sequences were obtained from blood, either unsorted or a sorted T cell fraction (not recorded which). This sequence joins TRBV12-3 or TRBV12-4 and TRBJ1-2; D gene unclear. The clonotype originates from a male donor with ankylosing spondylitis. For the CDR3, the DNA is TGTGCCAGCAGTTTCGGGCAGGTTTTAGAGGGCTACACCTTC. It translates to CASSFGQVLEGYTF.